A selection of T cell receptor beta chains follows, all from one sample in a study of blood T cell repertoires in COVID-19. Assay: immunoSEQ multiplex PCR; the TCRdb copy retains only in-frame clones and omits some. This sample has a few hundred thousand clones, with about 90% found just once. Material for sequencing was PBMCs or T cells enriched from blood (not recorded which). The receptors originated from a woman younger than 45 who had recovered from COVID-19. The CDR3 runs from the conserved cysteine through the conserved F or W.

j_call,v_call,cdr3_aa
TRBJ1-2,TRBV5-1,CASSTTGANYGYTF
TRBJ2-7,TRBV28,CASSFSRATYEQYF
TRBJ2-5,TRBV6-5,CASIFSGKRQETQYF
TRBJ2-3,TRBV30,CAWTPSTDTQYF
TRBJ1-2,TRBV5-1,CASSFDQGASALDYGYTF
TRBJ2-2,TRBV7-9,CASSQTPGDTGELFF
TRBJ1-6,TRBV19,CASSGQGSYNSPLHF
TRBJ2-5,TRBV2,CASSVGLAGGQETQYF
TRBJ1-6,TRBV30,CAWRTVLNSPLHF
TRBJ2-1,TRBV7-2,CASSTSGGAREQFF
TRBJ1-1,TRBV6-5,CASRFPGSSGEAFF
TRBJ2-2,TRBV5-1,CASSSKGAVGELFF
TRBJ2-3,TRBV27,CASSLWTSGGADTQYF
TRBJ2-5,TRBV10-2,CASGRQTGETQYF
TRBJ1-4,TRBV5-6,CASSQGQPTNEKLFF
TRBJ2-5,TRBV9,CASSVGRAQETQYF
TRBJ1-1,TRBV10-3,CAITGRENTEAFF
TRBJ1-2,TRBV10-3,CAISERTGVFYGYTF
TRBJ2-2,TRBV12-3/TRBV12-4,CASSLQITGELFF
TRBJ1-4,TRBV7-9,CASSLTRPDRLNEKLFF
TRBJ2-2,TRBV7-6,CASSLLAGGNTGELFF
TRBJ1-1,TRBV19,CASSIGTPNTEAFF
TRBJ1-6,TRBV7-2,CASTLTGDRYSPLHF
TRBJ1-1,TRBV4-1,CASSQVEERTEAFF
TRBJ2-6,TRBV2,CASSVGSVLTF
TRBJ2-1,TRBV28,CASSFQLYNEQFF
TRBJ2-1,TRBV29-1,CSVEERGLAGADYNEQFF
TRBJ2-1,TRBV28,CAGQGDSEQFF
TRBJ1-1,TRBV27,CASSSGSEAFF
TRBJ2-7,TRBV9,CASSASSGGAYEQYF
TRBJ2-3,TRBV18,CASSPRETSTDTQYF
TRBJ2-5,TRBV29-1,CSMSRTAWGQGGGEETQYF
TRBJ2-7,TRBV5-1,CASSLGQDEQYF
TRBJ1-2,TRBV10-3,CAISGSGNYGYTF
TRBJ2-3,TRBV5-1,CASSPTADTQYF
TRBJ1-2,TRBV7-9,CASSSTGTVNYGYTF
TRBJ2-1,TRBV4-3,CASSQDEALEQFF
TRBJ2-5,TRBV12-5,CASGPEGGARGETQYF
TRBJ1-3,TRBV6-1,CASSEGWREPGNTIYF
TRBJ1-4,TRBV5-1,CASSPTGDREKLFF
TRBJ2-7,TRBV10-3,CAITPGSPDEQYF
TRBJ2-7,TRBV27,CASSLSGGLAGGGEQYF
TRBJ1-1,TRBV5-1,CASSLDTSGTEAFF
TRBJ2-5,TRBV21-1,CASSKGPERGIQETQYF
TRBJ2-5,TRBV29-1,CSVEERGGRETQYF
TRBJ2-3,TRBV4-2,CASSQDPSGVDTQYF
TRBJ1-4,TRBV18,CASSRDREKLFF
TRBJ2-1,TRBV5-1,CASGPGGSYNEQFF
TRBJ2-2,TRBV24-1,CATMTSGSAGELFF
TRBJ1-1,TRBV30,CAWSIRGTEAFF
TRBJ1-3,TRBV19,CASSARQGAGNTIYF
TRBJ2-3,TRBV11-2,CASSPRITDTQYF